This is a list of T cell receptor beta chains from one sample in a study of vaccination and CD4 T cells after COVID-19. Each CDR3 protein gets one entry after TCRdb re-called the PCR reads with MiXCR. Seen here are roughly 7,000 distinct CDR3 sequences, roughly 50% observed once, and the top ten hold 30% to 35%. Which antigens these TCRs recognize remains unknown. Sequencing was carried out using CD4+ T cells from blood, cultured in vitro. Receptors originate from a human donor in good health. Each CDR3 is given with its conserved first and last residue. Fields, in order: V gene, clone size, D gene, J gene, CDR3 protein, CDR3 DNA. D genes are given only for firm matches. Clone size is given for some rows only: seen once, a few or many times, or a class if the clone is expanded.

TRBV5-1	few	TRBD1	TRBJ1-6	CASSGGTADNSPLHF	TGCGCCAGCAGCGGAGGGACAGCAGACAATTCACCCCTCCACTTT
TRBV6-1	-	-	TRBJ2-1	CASTPGLYYNEQFF	TGTGCCAGCACCCCGGGACTGTATTACAATGAGCAGTTCTTC
TRBV27	-	-	TRBJ1-2	CVSSLRGGYGYTF	TGTGTCAGCAGTTTAAGAGGGGGCTATGGCTACACCTTC
TRBV7-2	-	-	TRBJ2-3	CASSLEWNTQYF	TGTGCCAGCAGCTTAGAGTGGAATACGCAGTATTTT
TRBV6-1	few	TRBD1	TRBJ1-5	CASTLTGAVFYSNQPQHF	TGTGCCAGCACCTTAACAGGGGCAGTCTTTTATAGCAATCAGCCCCAGCATTTT
TRBV6-2/TRBV6-3	-	-	TRBJ2-1	CASSVGYEQFF	TGTGCCAGCAGTGTGGGGTATGAGCAGTTCTTC
TRBV19	few	-	TRBJ1-5	CASSIAGSQPQHF	TGTGCCAGTAGTATAGCGGGAAGTCAGCCCCAGCATTTT
TRBV6-5	few	-	TRBJ1-2	CASSSGPPNYGYTF	TGTGCCAGCAGTTCGGGGCCCCCTAACTATGGCTACACCTTC
TRBV12-3/TRBV12-4	few	TRBD1	TRBJ1-2	CASSSRWTGDYGYTF	TGTGCCAGCAGTTCCAGGTGGACAGGCGACTATGGCTACACCTTC
TRBV7-9	few	TRBD1	TRBJ1-1	CASSFQTGANEAFF	TGTGCCAGCAGCTTCCAGACAGGGGCTAATGAAGCTTTCTTT
TRBV6-1	once	TRBD2	TRBJ2-6	CASETSGGGANVLTF	TGTGCCAGCGAGACTAGCGGAGGCGGGGCCAACGTCCTGACTTTC
TRBV6-1	few	-	TRBJ1-5	CASSGGQGSHQPQHF	TGTGCCAGCAGCGGGGGGCAGGGCAGCCATCAGCCCCAGCATTTT
TRBV21-1	-	-	TRBJ1-5	CASSNQTTGKLGNQPQHF	TGTGCCAGCAGCAATCAAACCACAGGGAAACTTGGCAATCAGCCCCAGCATTTT
TRBV6-7	-	-	TRBJ1-6	CASIVRGPLPNNSPLHF	TGTGCCAGCATTGTTAGGGGACCCTTACCTAATAATTCACCCCTCCACTTT
TRBV27	-	-	TRBJ2-2	CASSLNSFLSGELFF	TGTGCCAGCAGTTTGAACAGCTTTCTCTCCGGGGAGCTGTTTTTT
TRBV19	-	TRBD2	TRBJ2-5	CASRAGGVQETQYF	TGTGCCAGTAGGGCGGGGGGAGTCCAAGAGACCCAGTACTTC
TRBV20-1	-	-	TRBJ2-3	CSARDHRSTDTQYF	TGCAGTGCTAGAGATCACCGGAGCACAGATACGCAGTATTTT
TRBV15	few	-	TRBJ1-2	CATSRGAPDYGYTF	TGTGCCACCAGCAGAGGGGCTCCCGACTATGGCTACACCTTC
TRBV6-2/TRBV6-3	-	-	TRBJ2-1	CASSYSMGAGDEQFF	TGTGCCAGCAGTTACTCGATGGGGGCAGGGGATGAGCAGTTCTTC
TRBV20-1	-	-	TRBJ1-2	CSAVSGGGDYGYTF	TGCAGTGCAGTAAGCGGGGGGGGCGACTATGGCTACACCTTC
TRBV15	-	-	TRBJ2-1	CATGRGVEYNEQFF	TGTGCCACCGGGAGAGGGGTGGAGTACAATGAGCAGTTCTTC
TRBV6-5	large	-	TRBJ1-5	CASSYGNNQPQHF	TGTGCCAGCAGTTATGGCAACAATCAGCCCCAGCATTTT
TRBV27	few	-	TRBJ1-2	CASSPTANYGYTF	TGTGCCAGCTCCCCAACAGCTAACTATGGCTACACCTTC
TRBV6-1	-	-	TRBJ1-2	CASSTQSQIGYGYTF	TGTGCCAGCAGTACACAGAGCCAAATTGGCTATGGCTACACCTTC
TRBV12-3/TRBV12-4	few	-	TRBJ2-7	CASRHIGQLYEQYF	TGTGCCAGCAGACACATCGGACAGCTATACGAGCAGTACTTC
TRBV24-1	few	TRBD1	TRBJ1-6	CATSEPQGESPLHF	TGTGCCACCAGTGAGCCCCAGGGGGAATCACCCCTCCACTTT
TRBV6-5	few	-	TRBJ1-5	CASSLQQGLMSNQPQHF	TGTGCCAGCAGTTTACAACAGGGATTGATGAGCAATCAGCCCCAGCATTTT
TRBV3-1	few	TRBD1	TRBJ1-6	CASTRTGPGSSPLHF	TGTGCCAGCACCAGGACAGGTCCGGGGAGTTCACCCCTCCACTTT
TRBV7-6	-	-	TRBJ2-7	CASSSSMFARGDYEQYF	TGTGCCAGCAGCTCGTCAATGTTCGCCAGGGGCGATTACGAGCAGTACTTC
TRBV14	-	-	TRBJ1-2	CASSQDTGRVNGYTF	TGTGCCAGCAGCCAAGATACAGGGAGGGTAAATGGCTACACCTTC
TRBV6-2/TRBV6-3	-	-	TRBJ1-4	CASSTGFGEKLFF	TGTGCCAGCAGTACCGGGTTCGGTGAAAAACTGTTTTTT
TRBV5-6	-	-	TRBJ2-5	CASSPNPRGGETQYF	TGTGCCAGCAGTCCCAACCCGCGAGGAGGGGAGACCCAGTACTTC
TRBV27	once	-	TRBJ1-1	CASSLTWGTYEAFF	TGTGCCAGCAGTTTAACATGGGGGACGTATGAAGCTTTCTTT